This T cell receptor (beta chain) emerged from a study of T cells in localized non-small cell lung cancer. Measured with immunoSEQ multiplex PCR; TCRdb has only the in-frame clones, and not every one. The data hold some 3,600 clones, with about a quarter observed a single time. The CDR3 consists of 14 residues. V was cut by 7 bases and J by 2 bases, with 12 bases left in between. Germline V CDR1 and CDR2: LNHDA, SQIVND (reference sequence). The specimen was lung tumor tissue, collected before any cancer treatment. V is TRBV19 and J is TRBJ1-5, with D unresolved. This TCR derives from a man between 40 and 75 years old with stage II lung adenocarcinoma. CDR3 sequence: CASTSGQGNQPQHF. CDR3 sequence (DNA): TGTGCCAGTACCTCCGGTCAGGGCAATCAGCCCCAGCATTTT.